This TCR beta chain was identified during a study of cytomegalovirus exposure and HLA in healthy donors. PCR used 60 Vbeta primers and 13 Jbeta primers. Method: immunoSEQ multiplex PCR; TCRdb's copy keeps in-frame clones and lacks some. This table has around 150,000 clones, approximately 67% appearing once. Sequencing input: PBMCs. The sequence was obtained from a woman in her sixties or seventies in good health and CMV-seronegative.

Here the CDR3 DNA reads TGTGCCAGCGGAGCCCCACAGGGACCTTACAATGAGCAGTTCTTC. It codes for CASGAPQGPYNEQFF. The chain uses TRBV2 and TRBJ2-1; maybe TRBD1 (6 bases). Deletions cut 8 bases from V and 4 bases from J, with 18 bases between. Germline V gene sequence: CDR1 SNHLY, CDR2 FYNNEI. This CDR3 comprises 15 residues.